This T cell receptor beta chain stems from a study of cytomegalovirus exposure and HLA in healthy donors (dated by TCRdb to 2016 to 2017). Notes on the research overall: In an earlier analysis of 587 of the donors, 276 Gb of sequence data and 117 million unique TCR beta sequences from about 179 million T cells were reported. Approximately 310 gigabases of sequencing data and roughly 90 million unique TCR sequences were included in an early release covering 500 to 750 HLA-typed donors. The genetic ancestry cluster associated with self-reported Caucasian donors included 70% to 85% of the roughly 360 genotyped donors. The study aimed to test whether signatures of past pathogen exposure could be identified by cataloging public T cell receptors. The T cell repertoires of 700 or so subjects were profiled by immunosequencing and related to cytomegalovirus serostatus. Besides the first cohort of 550 to 750 subjects, a separate validation cohort made up of some 110 different subjects was used. High-throughput TCR immunosequencing, statistical association of individual TCRs with disease status, and machine learning were combined to predict cytomegalovirus infection status. A later analysis re-analyzed previously published TCR beta repertoires from 500 to 700 donors and added high-resolution HLA genotyping to study TCR occurrence patterns. Rather than using new phenotypic data, the later analysis identified candidate immune exposures from TCR beta sequences and from how often those sequences occurred across donors. An earlier analysis of fewer than 750 of the donors used high-throughput TCR beta sequencing to judge whether each TCR beta V gene segment behaved as functional or pseudogenic. Donor age, sex, ethnicity and CMV serostatus were compiled alongside the repertoire data. A later genetic analysis took genome-wide SNP genotypes for about 60% of the roughly 670 donors and used that subset as a discovery cohort. All discovery cohort repertoires had been generated using a single sequencing platform. Both class I and class II loci were covered by HLA typing, at four-digit resolution. Typing coverage varied by locus: roughly 620-640 donors for A, B, C, DRB1 and DQB1; 500 to 550 for DQA1; about 590 for DPA1; 450 to 480 for DPB1. Roughly 5 DR-DQ haplotypes were treated as single units for association and clustering because of strong linkage in the cohort. Across under 500 genotyped donors of the cohort, an average of roughly 200,000 unique TCR beta nucleotide sequences per donor were sequenced, and roughly 20% of those sequences were non-productive. Here is what the overall study found, with its caveats: Sequencing depth was assumed to be roughly uniform across donors in the presence/absence analyses, though that assumption may not hold. A further reported finding was that TCR beta sequences accurately predicted the HLA-A and HLA-B alleles for most subjects in the first cohort. A cluster of highly shared sequence variants was judged likely to be a technical artifact of the sequencing pipeline. Across donors, most TCR sequences were observed very rarely, whereas some public TCRs were present in many individuals. Several of the top co-occurrence clusters appeared to be linked to parvovirus B19, influenza, CMV and Epstein-Barr virus, according to a later analysis. An association between a missense DCLRE1C variant and V-gene and J-gene trimming of TCR beta chains was found in a later genetic analysis and replicated in an independent cohort. Linkage disequilibrium might explain the correlated functional status among segregating V segments, but an unknown experimental factor could not be excluded. The study gave a list of some 150 TCR beta chains associated with cytomegalovirus. Because some donors lacked HLA typing at each locus, the association tests relied only on the typed subset. In this cohort, only TCR beta chains were sequenced, and detectable features were limited by the absence of alpha or paired-chain data. The classifier was reported to diagnose cytomegalovirus status with high specificity and sensitivity in both the original cohort and the validation cohort. In a later analysis, HLA-associated TCR beta chains were found to be more clonally expanded and to have lower generation probabilities than equally common non-associated chains. In an earlier analysis of 500 to 650 of the donors, most TCR beta V segments appeared in productive rearrangements about 90% or about 30% of the time, broadly matching IMGT annotations. Some IMGT-functional V segments, including TRBV6-2 and TRBV6-3, could not be told apart with the 87-base-pair reads, so those segments were excluded. It was suggested by the authors that the approach could potentially be generalized to other disease states and immunological phenotypes. Because counts were too low, some 17 rarely observed V segments, including chromosome 9 orphons, were left out of the earlier analysis of approximately 500 of the donors. According to a later analysis, TCR association rates differed among HLA loci, with DRB1 alleles showing the most associated TCRs and HLA-C alleles showing the fewest. In a later analysis, most CMV-associated TCR beta chains were found to appear HLA-restricted, with HLA associations seemingly driven largely by CMV exposure. A few of the identified cytomegalovirus-associated TCR beta chains were confirmed in vitro to be specific for cytomegalovirus antigens. Strong co-occurrence of HLA alleles, especially DR and DQ, made assigning TCR associations to individual alleles difficult. At a false discovery rate of 0.05, a later analysis linked 15,000 to 20,000 TCR beta sequences to specific HLA alleles. CMV serostatus was the only immune exposure information available for the cohort. A later genetic analysis reported fewer N-insertions in productive TCRs among donors in an Asian-associated ancestry cluster than the roughly 620-donor mean.

Taken from cysteine to phenylalanine, the CDR3 has 14 residues. Left in the record is the CDR3 DNA by itself, 42 bases read in frame from the first base. Trimming removed 7 bases from V and 5 bases from J, leaving 15 bases between the germline ends. CDR1 and CDR2 were assigned from the germline V gene as ENHRY and SYGVKD. This clone came up once. Its target antigen remains unknown. No qualities accompany the bases; no much larger clone lies one base away. Library preparation employed the immunoSEQ multiplex PCR assay. For the multiplex PCR, a mixture combining 60 forward primers for TCR Vbeta segments and 13 reverse primers for TCR Jbeta segments was used. A multiplex PCR assay on genomic DNA amplified the CDR3 region of rearranged TCR beta genes. Amplified TCR beta libraries were sequenced as 87-base-pair reads on the Illumina HiSeq System. The original pipeline was this. In a later analysis, roughly 80 million unique TCR beta chains were counted across the 666 repertoires, and roughly 11 million of these chains were shared by at least two donors. Raw reads were error-corrected and collapsed into unique sequences by a nearest-neighbor algorithm in which closely related sequences were merged to remove PCR and sequencing errors. V, D and J gene segments were assigned by aligning CDR3 sequences to IMGT reference sequences. Each retained sequence needed at least a six-nucleotide match to both a V gene segment and a J gene segment. A rearrangement was called productive if the CDR3 had no stop codons and remained in frame with V and J, and every other rearrangement was called non-productive. Following IMGT convention, CDR3 was defined as the stretch from the second conserved V-encoded cysteine up to the conserved J-encoded phenylalanine. The earlier analysis of 587 of the donors excluded sequences that lacked an unambiguous match to a single V gene segment. In an earlier analysis of some 590 of the donors, a V segment was called functional when productive rearrangements were above 56.7%, and segregating when the standard deviation between donors exceeded 5%. To diagnose cytomegalovirus status from the catalog of TCR beta chain sequences, a statistical classification framework was built. A later analysis assigned V and J genes by comparing TCR nucleotide sequences with IMGT/GENE-DB human TR gene sequences. The TCRdist pipeline was used in a later analysis to assign CDR3 sequences and most-parsimonious VDJ recombination scenarios. In a later analysis, every TCR beta chain was defined by the combination of its CDR3 amino acid sequence and its V-gene family, and reads without a unique V-gene family were dropped. In a later analysis, approximately 640 highly shared, low-generation-probability nucleotide sequences were removed to address suspected cross-contamination and a sequencing artifact. A later analysis calculated a clonal expansion index for each public chain from normalized within-repertoire ranks of inferred template counts. In a later analysis, generation probabilities were computed with a VDJ recombination model fitted to out-of-frame rearrangements, and the resulting probabilities were checked against IGoR. In a later analysis, TCR-TCR, TCR-HLA and TCR-CMV co-occurrence was scored with hypergeometric tests, and a repertoire-size bias correction was applied to TCR pairs. In a later analysis, false discovery rates were estimated by permuting HLA or CMV assignments 20 times. In a later analysis, co-occurring TCRs were grouped using DBSCAN, with TCRdist sequence similarity added in when clustering inside HLA-allele-positive subsets. For co-occurrence clustering, repertoires with fewer than 30,000 or more than 120,000 public chains were excluded, along with five repertoires with anomalous nucleotide sharing. TCRdb limited this immuneACCESS table to in-frame rearrangements with V and J called. A share of clones is missing; checked studies link under half to unresolved V genes, and the rest is unexplained. V, J and clone size are those of that table, while D and trimming were read from the DNA. Here the sample has 200,000 to 250,000 clones; 82% occur a single time. 4.5% to 6% of the sample comes from the top ten.

In total, around 600 healthy bone marrow donors made up the cohort. All cohort members were sampled while nominally healthy, although unrecorded immune exposures were likely present. The donor was CMV seropositive and was included in the group of around 300 seropositive cohort members. A peripheral blood sample was collected from each donor, and TCR beta sequencing was performed on peripheral blood mononuclear cells. The Qiagen DNeasy Blood Extraction Kit was used to extract genomic DNA from the blood cell samples. The sequence was obtained from a woman aged 40 to 50 in good health and CMV-seropositive. The chain couples TRBV10-3 to TRBJ1-5; the best D guess is TRBD1, with 6 bases matching. The sequencing input was PBMCs. The DNA sequence is given as TGTGCCATCATGGGGGCAGGGGTGGATCAGCCCCAGCATTTT. Its protein is CAIMGAGVDQPQHF.